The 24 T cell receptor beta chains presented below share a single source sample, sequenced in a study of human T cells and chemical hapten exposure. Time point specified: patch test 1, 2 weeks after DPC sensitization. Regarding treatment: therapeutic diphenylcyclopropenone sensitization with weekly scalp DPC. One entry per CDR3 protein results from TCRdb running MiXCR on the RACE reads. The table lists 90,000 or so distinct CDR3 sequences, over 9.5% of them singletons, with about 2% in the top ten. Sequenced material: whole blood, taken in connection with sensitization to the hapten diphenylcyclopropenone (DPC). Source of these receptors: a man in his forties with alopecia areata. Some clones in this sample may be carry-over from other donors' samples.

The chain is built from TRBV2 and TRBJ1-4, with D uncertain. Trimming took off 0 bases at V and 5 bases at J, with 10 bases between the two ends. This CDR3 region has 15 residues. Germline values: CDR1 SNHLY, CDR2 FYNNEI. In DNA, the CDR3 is TGTGCCAGCAGTGAAGCTCGGCAGATGAATGAAAAACTGTTTTTT. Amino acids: CASSEARQMNEKLFF. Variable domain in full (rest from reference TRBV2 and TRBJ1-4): EPEVTQTPSHQVTQMGQEVILRCVPISNHLYFYWYRQILGQKVEFLVSFYNNEISEKSEIFDDQFSVERPDGSNFTLKIRSTKLEDSAMYFCASSEARQMNEKLFFGSGTQLSVL.

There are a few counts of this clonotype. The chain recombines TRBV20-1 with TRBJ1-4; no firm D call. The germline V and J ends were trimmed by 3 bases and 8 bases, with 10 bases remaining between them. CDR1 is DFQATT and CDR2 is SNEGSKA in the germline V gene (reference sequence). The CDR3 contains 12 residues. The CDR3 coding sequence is TGCAGTGCTAGGGACCTTAGGGAAAAACTGTTTTTT. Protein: CSARDLREKLFF.

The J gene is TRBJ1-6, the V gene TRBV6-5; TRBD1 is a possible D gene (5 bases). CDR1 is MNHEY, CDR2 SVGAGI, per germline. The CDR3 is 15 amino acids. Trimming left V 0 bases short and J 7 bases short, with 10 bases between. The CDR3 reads CASSYSQGGNSPLHF. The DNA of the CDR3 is TGTGCCAGCAGTTACTCGCAGGGAGGCAATTCACCCCTCCACTTT.

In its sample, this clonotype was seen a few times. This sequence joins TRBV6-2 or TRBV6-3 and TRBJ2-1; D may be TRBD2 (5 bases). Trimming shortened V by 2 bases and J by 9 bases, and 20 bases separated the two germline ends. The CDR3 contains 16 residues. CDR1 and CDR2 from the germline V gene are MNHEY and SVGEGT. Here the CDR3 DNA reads TGTGCCAGCAGTTACGGGTTGCTAGCCCTAACGCGTGAGCAGTTCTTC. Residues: CASSYGLLALTREQFF.

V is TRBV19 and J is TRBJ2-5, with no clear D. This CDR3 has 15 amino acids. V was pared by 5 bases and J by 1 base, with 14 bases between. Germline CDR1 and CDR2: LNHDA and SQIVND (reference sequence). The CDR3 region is CASSSQQLAQETQYF. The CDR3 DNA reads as TGTGCCAGTAGTTCGCAACAATTGGCCCAAGAGACCCAGTACTTC.

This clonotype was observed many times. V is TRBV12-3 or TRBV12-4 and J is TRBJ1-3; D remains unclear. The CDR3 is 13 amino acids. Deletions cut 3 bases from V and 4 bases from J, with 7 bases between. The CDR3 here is CASSLSLGNTIYF. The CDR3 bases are TGTGCCAGCAGTTTGTCCCTCGGAAACACCATATATTTT.

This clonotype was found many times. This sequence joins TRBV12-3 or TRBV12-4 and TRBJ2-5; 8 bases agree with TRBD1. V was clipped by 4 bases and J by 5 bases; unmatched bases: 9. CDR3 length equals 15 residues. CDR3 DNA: TGTGCCAGCAGTTGGGACAGGTTCCAGGGGGAGACCCAGTACTTC. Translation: CASSWDRFQGETQYF.

The CDR3 reads CASSREGNTEAFF. In DNA form, the CDR3 reads TGCGCCAGCAGTCGAGAGGGAAACACTGAAGCTTTCTTT. This chain connects TRBV5-1 to TRBJ1-1; unclear D gene. Per the germline V gene, CDR1 is SGHRS and CDR2 is YFSETQ. The V end was cut by 5 bases, the J end by 2 bases, with 10 bases between. This CDR3 has 13 amino acids.

The CDR3: CASRVGLAGDEQYF. The CDR3 DNA follows: TGTGCCAGCAGAGTGGGGCTAGCGGGAGACGAGCAGTACTTC. The chain recombines TRBV7-2 with TRBJ2-7; TRBD2 agrees at 10 bases. The ends lost 6 bases at V and 5 bases at J; junction bases unmatched: 7. From germline, CDR1 is SGHTA and CDR2 FQGNSA. This CDR3 comprises 14 residues.

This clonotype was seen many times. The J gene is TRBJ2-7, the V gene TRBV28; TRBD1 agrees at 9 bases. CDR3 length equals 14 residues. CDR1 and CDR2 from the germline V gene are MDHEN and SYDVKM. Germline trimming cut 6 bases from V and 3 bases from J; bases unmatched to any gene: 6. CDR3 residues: CASRGTGNNYEQYF. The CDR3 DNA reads TGTGCCAGCAGGGGGACAGGGAATAACTACGAGCAGTACTTC.

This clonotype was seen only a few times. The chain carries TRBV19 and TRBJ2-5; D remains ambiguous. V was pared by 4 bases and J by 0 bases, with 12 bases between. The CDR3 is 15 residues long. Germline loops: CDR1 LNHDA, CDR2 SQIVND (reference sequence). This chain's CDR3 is CASSRAPRYQETQYF. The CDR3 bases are TGTGCCAGTAGTAGGGCCCCCCGGTACCAAGAGACCCAGTACTTC.

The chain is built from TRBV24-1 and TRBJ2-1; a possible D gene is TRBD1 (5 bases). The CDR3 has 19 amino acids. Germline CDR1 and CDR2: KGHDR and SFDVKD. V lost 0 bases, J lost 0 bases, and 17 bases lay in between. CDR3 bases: TGTGCCACCAGTGATTTGTTTAACAGGTCTAGAAGCTCCTACAATGAGCAGTTCTTC. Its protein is CATSDLFNRSRSSYNEQFF.

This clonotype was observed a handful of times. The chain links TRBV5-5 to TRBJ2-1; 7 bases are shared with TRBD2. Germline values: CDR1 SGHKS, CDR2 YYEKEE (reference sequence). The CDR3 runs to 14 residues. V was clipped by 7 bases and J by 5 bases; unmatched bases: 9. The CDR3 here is CASPWAGENNEQFF. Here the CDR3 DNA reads TGTGCCAGCCCGTGGGCGGGAGAAAACAATGAGCAGTTCTTC.

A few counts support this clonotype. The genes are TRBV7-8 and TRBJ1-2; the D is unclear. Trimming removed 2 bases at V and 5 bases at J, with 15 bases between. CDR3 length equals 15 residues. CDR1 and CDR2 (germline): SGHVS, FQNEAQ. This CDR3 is CASSLTTTLGYGYTF. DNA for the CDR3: TGTGCCAGCAGCTTAACTACGACGCTGGGGTATGGCTACACCTTC.

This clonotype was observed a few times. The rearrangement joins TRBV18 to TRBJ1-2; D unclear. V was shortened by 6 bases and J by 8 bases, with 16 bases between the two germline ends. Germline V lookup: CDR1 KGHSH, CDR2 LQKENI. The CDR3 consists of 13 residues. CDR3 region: CASSPGNLGGYTF. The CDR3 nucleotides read TGTGCCAGCTCGCCGGGGAATTTAGGGGGCTACACCTTC.

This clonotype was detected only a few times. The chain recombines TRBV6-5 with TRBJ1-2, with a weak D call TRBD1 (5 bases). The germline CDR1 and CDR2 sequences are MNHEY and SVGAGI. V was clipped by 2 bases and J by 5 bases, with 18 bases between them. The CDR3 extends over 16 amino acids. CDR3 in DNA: TGTGCCAGCAGTTACACCTCAGGGCCGAGGGGTTATGGCTACACCTTC. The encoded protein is CASSYTSGPRGYGYTF.

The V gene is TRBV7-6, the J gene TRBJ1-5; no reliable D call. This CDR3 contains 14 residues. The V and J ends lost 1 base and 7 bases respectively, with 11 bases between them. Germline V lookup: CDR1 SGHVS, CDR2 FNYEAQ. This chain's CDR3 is CASSLELGIQPQHF. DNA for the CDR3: TGTGCCAGCAGCTTAGAACTTGGTATACAGCCCCAGCATTTT.

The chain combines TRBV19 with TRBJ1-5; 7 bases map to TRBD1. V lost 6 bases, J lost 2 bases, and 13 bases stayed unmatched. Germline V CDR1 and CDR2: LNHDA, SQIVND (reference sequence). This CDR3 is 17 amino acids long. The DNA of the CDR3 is TGTGCCAGTAGCAACACCGGGGAGGGGGCAGGCAATCAGCCCCAGCATTTT. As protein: CASSNTGEGAGNQPQHF.

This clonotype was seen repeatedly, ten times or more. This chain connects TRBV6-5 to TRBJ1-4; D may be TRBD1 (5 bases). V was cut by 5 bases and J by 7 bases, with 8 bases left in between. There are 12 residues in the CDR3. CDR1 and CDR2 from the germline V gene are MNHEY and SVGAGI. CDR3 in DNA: TGTGCCAGCAGTAGGGGTTTTGAAAAACTGTTTTTT. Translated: CASSRGFEKLFF.

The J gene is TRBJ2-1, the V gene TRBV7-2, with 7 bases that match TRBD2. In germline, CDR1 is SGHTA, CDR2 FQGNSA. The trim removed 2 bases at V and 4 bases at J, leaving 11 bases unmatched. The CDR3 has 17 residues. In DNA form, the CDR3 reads TGTGCCAGCAGCTTAAACGTTGGGCTAGCGGAGTACAATGAGCAGTTCTTC. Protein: CASSLNVGLAEYNEQFF.

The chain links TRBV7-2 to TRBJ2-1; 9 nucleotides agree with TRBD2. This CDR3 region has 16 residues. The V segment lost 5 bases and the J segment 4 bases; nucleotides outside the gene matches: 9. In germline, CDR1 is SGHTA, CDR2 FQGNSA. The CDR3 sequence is CASSPIAGVIYNEQFF. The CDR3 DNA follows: TGTGCCAGCAGCCCCATAGCGGGAGTTATTTACAATGAGCAGTTCTTC.

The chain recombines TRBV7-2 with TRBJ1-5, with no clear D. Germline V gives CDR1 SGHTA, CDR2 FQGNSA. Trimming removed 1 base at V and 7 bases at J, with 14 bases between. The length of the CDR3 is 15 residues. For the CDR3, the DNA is TGTGCCAGCAGCTTAGGCCGCCCTACCGAGCAGCCCCAGCATTTT. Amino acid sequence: CASSLGRPTEQPQHF. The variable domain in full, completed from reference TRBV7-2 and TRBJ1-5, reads GAGVSQSPSNKVTEKGKDVELRCDPISGHTALYWYRQSLGQGLEFLIYFQGNSAPDKSGLPSDRFSAERTGGSVSTLTIQRTQQEDSAVYLCASSLGRPTEQPQHFGDGTRLSIL.

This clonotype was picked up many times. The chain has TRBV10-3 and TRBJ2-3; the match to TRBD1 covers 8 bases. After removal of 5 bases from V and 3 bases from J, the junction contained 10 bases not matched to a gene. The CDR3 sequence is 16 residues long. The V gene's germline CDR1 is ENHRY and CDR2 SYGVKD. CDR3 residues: CAISPPGGFGTDTQYF. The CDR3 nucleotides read TGTGCCATCAGTCCCCCAGGGGGCTTCGGGACAGATACGCAGTATTTT.

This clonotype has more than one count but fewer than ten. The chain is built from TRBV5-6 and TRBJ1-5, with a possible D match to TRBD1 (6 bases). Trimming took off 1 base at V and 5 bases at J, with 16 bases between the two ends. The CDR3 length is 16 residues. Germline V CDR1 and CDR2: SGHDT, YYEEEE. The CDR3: CASSLWAGALYQPQHF. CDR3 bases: TGTGCCAGCAGCTTGTGGGCAGGGGCCTTGTATCAGCCCCAGCATTTT.